This T cell receptor beta chain was sequenced during a study of blood T cell repertoires in COVID-19. At the level of the study: Samples representing acute and convalescent COVID-19 were sourced from the United States, Italy and Spain. The analysed material was cDNA or gDNA that came from T cells, B-cell-depleted T cells, or PBMCs.

Under the authors' procedure: Amplification of reference gene primers was used by the study to estimate nucleated cell counts. Method: immunoSEQ multiplex PCR; TCRdb's copy keeps in-frame clones and lacks some. V, J and clone size are taken as reported in that table, and D and trimming were inferred from the DNA itself. The sample lists 65,000 to 95,000 clones; nearly 90% were seen once. CDR1 SGHNT and CDR2 YYREEE come from the germline V gene (reference sequence). The CDR3 is 15 residues long. V lost 2 bases, J lost 6 bases, and 5 bases stayed unmatched. J is TRBJ2-2 and V is TRBV5-4, with TRBD1 matching over 9 bases. This TCR was recovered from a man at least 80 years old with acute or convalescent COVID-19. Input material: peripheral blood. The CDR3 region is CASSLGDREAGELFF. The DNA of the CDR3 is TGTGCCAGCAGCTTAGGGGACAGGGAGGCCGGGGAGCTGTTTTTT.